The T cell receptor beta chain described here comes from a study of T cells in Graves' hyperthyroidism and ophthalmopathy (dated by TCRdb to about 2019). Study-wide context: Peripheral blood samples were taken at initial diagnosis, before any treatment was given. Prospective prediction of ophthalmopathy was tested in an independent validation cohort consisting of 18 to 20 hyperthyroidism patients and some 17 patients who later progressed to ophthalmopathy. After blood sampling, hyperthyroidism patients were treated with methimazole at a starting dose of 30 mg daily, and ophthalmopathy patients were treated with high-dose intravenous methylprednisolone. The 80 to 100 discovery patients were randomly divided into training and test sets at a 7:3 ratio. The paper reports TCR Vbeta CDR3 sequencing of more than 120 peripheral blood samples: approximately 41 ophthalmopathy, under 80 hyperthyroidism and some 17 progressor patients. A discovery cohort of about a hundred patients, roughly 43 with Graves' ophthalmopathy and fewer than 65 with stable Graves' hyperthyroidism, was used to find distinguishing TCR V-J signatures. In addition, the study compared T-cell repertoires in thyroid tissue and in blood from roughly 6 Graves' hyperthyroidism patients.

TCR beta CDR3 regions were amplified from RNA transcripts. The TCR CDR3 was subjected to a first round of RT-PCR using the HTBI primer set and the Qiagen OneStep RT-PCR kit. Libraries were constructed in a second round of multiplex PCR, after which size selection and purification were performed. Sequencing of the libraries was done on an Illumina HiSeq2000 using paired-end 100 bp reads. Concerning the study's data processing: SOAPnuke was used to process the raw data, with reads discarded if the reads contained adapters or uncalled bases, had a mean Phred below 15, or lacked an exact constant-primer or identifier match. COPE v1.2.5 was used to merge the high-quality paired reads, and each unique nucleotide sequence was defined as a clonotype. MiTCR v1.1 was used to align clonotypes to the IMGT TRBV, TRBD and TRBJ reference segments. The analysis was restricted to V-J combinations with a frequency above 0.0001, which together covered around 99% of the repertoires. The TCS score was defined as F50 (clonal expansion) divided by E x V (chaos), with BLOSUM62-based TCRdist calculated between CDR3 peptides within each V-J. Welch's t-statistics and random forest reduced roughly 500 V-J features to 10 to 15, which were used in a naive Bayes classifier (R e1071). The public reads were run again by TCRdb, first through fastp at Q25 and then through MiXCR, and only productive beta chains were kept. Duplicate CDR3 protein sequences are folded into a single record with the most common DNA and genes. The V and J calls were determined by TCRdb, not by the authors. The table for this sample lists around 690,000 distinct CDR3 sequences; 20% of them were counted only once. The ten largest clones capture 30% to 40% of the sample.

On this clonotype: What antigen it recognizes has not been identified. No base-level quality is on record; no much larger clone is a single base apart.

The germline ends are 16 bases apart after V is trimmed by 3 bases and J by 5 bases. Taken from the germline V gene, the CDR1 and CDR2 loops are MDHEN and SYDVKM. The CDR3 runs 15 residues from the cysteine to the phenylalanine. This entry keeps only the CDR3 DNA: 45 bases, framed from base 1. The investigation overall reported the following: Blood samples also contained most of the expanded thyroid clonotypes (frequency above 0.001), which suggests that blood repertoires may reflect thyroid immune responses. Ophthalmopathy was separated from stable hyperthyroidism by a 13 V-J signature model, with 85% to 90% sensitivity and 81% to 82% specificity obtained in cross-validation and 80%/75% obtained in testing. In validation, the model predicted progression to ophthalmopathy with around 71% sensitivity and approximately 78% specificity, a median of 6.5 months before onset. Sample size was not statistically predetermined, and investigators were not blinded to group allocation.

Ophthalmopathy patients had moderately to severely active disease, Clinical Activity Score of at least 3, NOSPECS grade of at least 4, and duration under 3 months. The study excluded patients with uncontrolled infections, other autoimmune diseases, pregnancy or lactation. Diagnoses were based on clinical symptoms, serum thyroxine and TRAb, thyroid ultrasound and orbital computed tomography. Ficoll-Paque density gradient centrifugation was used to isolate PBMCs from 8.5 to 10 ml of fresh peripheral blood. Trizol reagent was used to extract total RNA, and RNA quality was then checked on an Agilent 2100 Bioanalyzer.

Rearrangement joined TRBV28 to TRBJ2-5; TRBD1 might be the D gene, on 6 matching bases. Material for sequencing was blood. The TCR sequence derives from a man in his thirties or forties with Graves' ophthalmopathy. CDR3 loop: CASSFTGPRRETQYF. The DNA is TGTGCCAGCAGTTTCACAGGGCCGCGCCGGGAGACCCAGTACTTC.